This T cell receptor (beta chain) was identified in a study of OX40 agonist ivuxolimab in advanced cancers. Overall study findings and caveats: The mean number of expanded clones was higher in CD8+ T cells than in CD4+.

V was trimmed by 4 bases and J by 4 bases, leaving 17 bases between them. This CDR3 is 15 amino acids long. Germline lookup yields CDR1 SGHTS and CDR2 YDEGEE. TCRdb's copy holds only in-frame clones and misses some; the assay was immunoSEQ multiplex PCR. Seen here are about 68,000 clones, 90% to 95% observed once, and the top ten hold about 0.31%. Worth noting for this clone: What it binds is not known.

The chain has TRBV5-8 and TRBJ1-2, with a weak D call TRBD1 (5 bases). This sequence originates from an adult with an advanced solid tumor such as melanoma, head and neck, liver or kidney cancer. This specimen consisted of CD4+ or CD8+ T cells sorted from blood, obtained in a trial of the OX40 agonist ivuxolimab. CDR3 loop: CASSQLGATGYGYTF. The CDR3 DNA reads TGTGCCAGCAGCCAACTAGGGGCGACCGGCTATGGCTACACCTTC.